This T cell receptor beta chain was captured in a study of monozygotic twins with inflammatory bowel disease. Study-level points and caveats: Concordance status among twins (concordant versus discordant) showed no link to repertoire similarity, possibly from limited power. Researchers were unable to tell different T cell subtypes apart.

About this clonotype: The antigen remains unidentified.

Germline loops: CDR1 MNHNY, CDR2 SVGAGI (reference sequence). The CDR3 has 14 amino acids. Per donor there was one draw, yielding a blood sample of approximately 2.5 ml. Template-switch reactions added UMIs with a 6-nucleotide sample barcode. TCRdb re-called the 5' RACE reads; one entry per CDR3 protein, DNA not given. The sample table sets out approximately 330,000 distinct CDR3 sequences. The clonotype was recovered from a human donor with ulcerative colitis or Crohn's disease, or a healthy co-twin of an affected twin (not recorded which). V usage is TRBV6-6 and J usage is TRBJ2-7; TCRdb indicates TRBD2, and absent DNA this call remains unverified. Sequenced input: blood. CDR3 amino acids: CASSYRSGNYEQYF.